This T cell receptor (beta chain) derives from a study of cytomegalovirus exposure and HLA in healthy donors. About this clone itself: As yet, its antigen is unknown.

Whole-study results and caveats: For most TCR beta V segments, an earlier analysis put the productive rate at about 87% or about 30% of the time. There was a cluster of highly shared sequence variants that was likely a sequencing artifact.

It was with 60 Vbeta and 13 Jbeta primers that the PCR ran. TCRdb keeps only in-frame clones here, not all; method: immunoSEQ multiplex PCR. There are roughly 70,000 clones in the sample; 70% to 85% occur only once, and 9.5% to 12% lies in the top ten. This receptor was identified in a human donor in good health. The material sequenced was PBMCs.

DNA of the CDR3: TGTGCCTGGAGTTACGGGAGTTATGGCTACACCTTC. It yields the protein CAWSYGSYGYTF. The rearrangement joins TRBV30 to TRBJ1-2, with D unclear. The CDR3 runs to 12 residues. Between the trimmed V and J ends, which lost 2 bases and 5 bases, there was a span of 9 bases. CDR1 is GTSNPN and CDR2 is SVGIG in the germline V gene (reference sequence).